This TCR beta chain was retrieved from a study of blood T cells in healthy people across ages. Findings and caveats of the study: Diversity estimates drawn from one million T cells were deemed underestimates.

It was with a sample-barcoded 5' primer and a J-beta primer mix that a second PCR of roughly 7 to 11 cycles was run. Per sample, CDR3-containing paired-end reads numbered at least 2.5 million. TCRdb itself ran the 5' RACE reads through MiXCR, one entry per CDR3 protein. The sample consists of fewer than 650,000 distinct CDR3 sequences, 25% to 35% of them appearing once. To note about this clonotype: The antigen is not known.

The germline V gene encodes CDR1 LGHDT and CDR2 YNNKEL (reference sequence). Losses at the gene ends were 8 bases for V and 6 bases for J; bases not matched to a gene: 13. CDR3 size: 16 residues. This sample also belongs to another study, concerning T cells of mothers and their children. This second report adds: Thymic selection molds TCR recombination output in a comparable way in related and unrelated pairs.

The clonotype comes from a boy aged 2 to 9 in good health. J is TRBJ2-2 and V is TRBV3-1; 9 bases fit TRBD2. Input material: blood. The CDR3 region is CASGRRRGGLAGELFF. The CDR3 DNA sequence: TGTGCCAGCGGCCGGAGGCGGGGGGGCCTCGCCGGGGAGCTGTTTTTT.